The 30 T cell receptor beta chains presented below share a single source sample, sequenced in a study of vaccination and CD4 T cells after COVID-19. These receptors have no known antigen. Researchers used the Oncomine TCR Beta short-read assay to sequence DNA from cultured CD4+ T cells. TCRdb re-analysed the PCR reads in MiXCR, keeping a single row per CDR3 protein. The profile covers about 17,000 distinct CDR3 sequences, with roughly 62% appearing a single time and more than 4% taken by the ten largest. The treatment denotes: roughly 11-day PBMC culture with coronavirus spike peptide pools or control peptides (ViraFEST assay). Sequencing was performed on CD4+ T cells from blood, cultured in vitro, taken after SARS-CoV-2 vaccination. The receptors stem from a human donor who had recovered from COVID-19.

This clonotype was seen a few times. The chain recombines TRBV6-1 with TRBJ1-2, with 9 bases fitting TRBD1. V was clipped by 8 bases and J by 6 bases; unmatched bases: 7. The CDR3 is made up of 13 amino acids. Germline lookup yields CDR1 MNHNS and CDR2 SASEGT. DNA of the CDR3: TGTGCCAGCTCCGGGACAGGGATGGATGGCTACACCTTC. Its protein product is CASSGTGMDGYTF.

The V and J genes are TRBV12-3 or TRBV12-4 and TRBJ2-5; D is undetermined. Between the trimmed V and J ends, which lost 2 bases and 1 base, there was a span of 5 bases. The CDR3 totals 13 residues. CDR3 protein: CASSLHSQETQYF. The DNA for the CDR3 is TGTGCCAGCAGTTTACACAGCCAAGAGACCCAGTACTTC.

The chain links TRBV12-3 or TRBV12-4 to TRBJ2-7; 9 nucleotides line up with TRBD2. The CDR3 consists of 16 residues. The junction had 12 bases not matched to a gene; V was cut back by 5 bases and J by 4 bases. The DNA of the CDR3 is TGTGCCAGCAGTCCTCCCCCACTAGCGGGTGCTTACGAGCAGTACTTC. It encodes CASSPPPLAGAYEQYF.

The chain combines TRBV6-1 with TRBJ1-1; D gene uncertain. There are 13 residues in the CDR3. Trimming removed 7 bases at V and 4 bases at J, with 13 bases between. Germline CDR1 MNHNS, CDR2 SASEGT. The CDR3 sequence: CASTKPGGTEAFF. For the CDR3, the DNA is TGTGCCAGCACCAAACCGGGAGGCACTGAAGCTTTCTTT.

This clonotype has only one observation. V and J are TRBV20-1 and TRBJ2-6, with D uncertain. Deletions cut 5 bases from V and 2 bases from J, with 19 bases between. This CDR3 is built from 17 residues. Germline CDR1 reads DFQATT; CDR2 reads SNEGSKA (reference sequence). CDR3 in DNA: TGCAGTGCTGGGCAGTTCGGACGAACGACTGGGGCCAACGTCCTGACTTTC. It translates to CSAGQFGRTTGANVLTF.

CDR3 loop: CASRGTGETSPLHF. CDR3 sequence (DNA): TGTGCCAGCAGGGGGACAGGGGAGACTTCACCCCTCCACTTT. The rearrangement uses TRBV6-1 and TRBJ1-6; TRBD1 matches at 10 bases. The CDR3 spans 14 residues. Germline trimming cut 6 bases from V and 9 bases from J; bases unmatched to any gene: 5. Germline V gene sequence: CDR1 MNHNS, CDR2 SASEGT.

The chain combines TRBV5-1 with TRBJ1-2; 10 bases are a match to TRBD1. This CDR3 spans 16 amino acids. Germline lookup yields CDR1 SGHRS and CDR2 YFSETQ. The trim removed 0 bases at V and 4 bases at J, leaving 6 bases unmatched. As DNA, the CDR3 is TGCGCCAGCAGCTTGGCTGGGACAGGGGAGGGCTATGGCTACACCTTC. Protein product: CASSLAGTGEGYGYTF.

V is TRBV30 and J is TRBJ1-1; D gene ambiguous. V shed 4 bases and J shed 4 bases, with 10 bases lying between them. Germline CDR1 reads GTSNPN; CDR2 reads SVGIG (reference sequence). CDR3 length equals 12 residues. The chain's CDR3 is CAWTGIGTEAFF. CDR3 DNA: TGTGCCTGGACTGGGATCGGCACTGAAGCTTTCTTT. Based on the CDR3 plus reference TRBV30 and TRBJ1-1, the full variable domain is SQTIHQWPATLVQPVGSPLSLECTVEGTSNPNLYWYRQAAGRGLQLLFYSVGIGQISSEVPQNLSASRPQDRQFILSSKKLLLSDSGFYLCAWTGIGTEAFFGQGTRLTVV.

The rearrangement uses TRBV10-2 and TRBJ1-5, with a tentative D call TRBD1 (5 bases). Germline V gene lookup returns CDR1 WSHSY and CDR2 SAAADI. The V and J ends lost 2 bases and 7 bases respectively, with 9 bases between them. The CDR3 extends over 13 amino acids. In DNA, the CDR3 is TGCGCCAGCAGTGAGCAGGGTAGACAGCCCCAGCATTTT. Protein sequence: CASSEQGRQPQHF.

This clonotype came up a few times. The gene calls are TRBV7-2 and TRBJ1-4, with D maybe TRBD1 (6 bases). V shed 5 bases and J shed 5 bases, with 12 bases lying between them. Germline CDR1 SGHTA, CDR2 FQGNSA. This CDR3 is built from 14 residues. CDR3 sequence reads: CASSTTGRNEKLFF. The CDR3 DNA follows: TGTGCCAGCAGCACGACAGGAAGGAATGAAAAACTGTTTTTT.

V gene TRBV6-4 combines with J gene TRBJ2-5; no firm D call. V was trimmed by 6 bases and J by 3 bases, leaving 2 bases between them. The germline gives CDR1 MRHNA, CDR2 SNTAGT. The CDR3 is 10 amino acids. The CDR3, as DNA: TGTGCCAGCAGCAAAGAGACCCAGTACTTC. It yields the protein CASSKETQYF.

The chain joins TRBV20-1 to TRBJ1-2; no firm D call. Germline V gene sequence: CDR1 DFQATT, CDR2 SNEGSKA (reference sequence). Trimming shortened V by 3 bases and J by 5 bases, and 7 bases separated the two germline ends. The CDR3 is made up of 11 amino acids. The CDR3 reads CSASWEYGYTF. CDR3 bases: TGCAGTGCTAGTTGGGAATATGGCTACACCTTC.

CDR3 DNA: TGCGCCAGCAGCCAAGATGCCCGGGCAGGGGTAACGGAGACCCAGTACTTC. This codes for CASSQDARAGVTETQYF. The rearrangement joins TRBV4-3 to TRBJ2-5; perhaps TRBD1 as D (6 bases). The length of the CDR3 is 17 residues. Germline lookup yields CDR1 LGHNA and CDR2 YSLEER. V was shortened by 0 bases and J by 5 bases, with 19 bases between the two germline ends.

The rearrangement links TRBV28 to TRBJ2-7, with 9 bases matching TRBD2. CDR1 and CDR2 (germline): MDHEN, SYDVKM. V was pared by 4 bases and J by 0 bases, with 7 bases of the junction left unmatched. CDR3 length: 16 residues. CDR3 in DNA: TGTGCCAGCAGTTCATTGACTAGCGGTGTCTCCTACGAGCAGTACTTC. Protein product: CASSSLTSGVSYEQYF.

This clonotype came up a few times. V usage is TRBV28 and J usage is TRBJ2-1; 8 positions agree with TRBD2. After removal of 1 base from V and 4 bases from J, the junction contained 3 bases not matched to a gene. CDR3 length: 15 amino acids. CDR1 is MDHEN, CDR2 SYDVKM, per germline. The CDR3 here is CASSLSGLGYNEQFF. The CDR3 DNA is TGTGCCAGCAGTTTATCGGGACTAGGTTACAATGAGCAGTTCTTC.

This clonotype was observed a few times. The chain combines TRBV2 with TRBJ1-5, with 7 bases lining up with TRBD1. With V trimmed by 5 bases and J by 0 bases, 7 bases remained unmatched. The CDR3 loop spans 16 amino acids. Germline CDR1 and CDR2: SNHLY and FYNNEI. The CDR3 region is CASSRQGGRSNQPQHF. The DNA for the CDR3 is TGTGCCAGCAGTAGACAGGGTGGTCGTAGCAATCAGCCCCAGCATTTT.

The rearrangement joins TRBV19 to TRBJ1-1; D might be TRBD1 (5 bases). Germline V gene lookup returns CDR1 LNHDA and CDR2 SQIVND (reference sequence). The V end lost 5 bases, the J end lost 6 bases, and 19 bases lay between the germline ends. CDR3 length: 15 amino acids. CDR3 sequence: CASSSGTSPGAEAFF. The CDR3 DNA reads TGTGCCAGTAGTTCAGGGACCTCTCCAGGCGCTGAAGCTTTCTTT.

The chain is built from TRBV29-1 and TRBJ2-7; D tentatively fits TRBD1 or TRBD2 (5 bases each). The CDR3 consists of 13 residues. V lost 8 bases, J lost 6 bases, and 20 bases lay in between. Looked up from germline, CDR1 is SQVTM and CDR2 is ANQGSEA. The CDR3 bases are TGCAGCTTTTTCGGGACGGAGGTGGGCGAGCAGTACTTC. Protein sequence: CSFFGTEVGEQYF.

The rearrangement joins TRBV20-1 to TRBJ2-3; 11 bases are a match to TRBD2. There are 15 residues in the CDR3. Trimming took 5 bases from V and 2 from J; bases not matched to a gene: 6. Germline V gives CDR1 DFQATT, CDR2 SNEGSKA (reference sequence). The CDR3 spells CSARASGGITDTQYF. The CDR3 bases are TGCAGTGCTCGCGCTAGCGGGGGGATCACAGATACGCAGTATTTT.

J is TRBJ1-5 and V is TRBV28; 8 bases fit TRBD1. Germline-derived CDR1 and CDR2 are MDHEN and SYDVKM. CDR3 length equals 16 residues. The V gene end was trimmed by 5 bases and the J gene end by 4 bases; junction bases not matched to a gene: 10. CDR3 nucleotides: TGTGCCAGCAGTCCCCATTTAGGACAGGGAAATCAGCCCCAGCATTTT. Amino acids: CASSPHLGQGNQPQHF.

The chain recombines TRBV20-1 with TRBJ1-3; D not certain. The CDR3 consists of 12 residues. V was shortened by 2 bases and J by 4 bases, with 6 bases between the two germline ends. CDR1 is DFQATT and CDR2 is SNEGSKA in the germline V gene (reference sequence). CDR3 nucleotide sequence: TGCAGTGCTAGACGGCCCGGAAACACCATATATTTT. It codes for CSARRPGNTIYF.

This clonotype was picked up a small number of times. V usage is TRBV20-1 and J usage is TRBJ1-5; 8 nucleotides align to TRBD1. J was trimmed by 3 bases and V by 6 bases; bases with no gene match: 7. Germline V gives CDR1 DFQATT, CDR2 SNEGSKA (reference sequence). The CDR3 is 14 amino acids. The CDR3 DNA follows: TGCAGTGCGAGGACAGGGCTGTTCAATCAGCCCCAGCATTTT. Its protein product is CSARTGLFNQPQHF.

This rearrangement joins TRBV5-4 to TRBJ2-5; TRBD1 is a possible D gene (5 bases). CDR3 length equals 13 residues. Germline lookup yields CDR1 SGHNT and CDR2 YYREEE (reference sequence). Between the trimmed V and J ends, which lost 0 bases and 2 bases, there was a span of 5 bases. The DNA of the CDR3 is TGTGCCAGCAGCTTGGGACAGCAAGAGACCCAGTACTTC. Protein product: CASSLGQQETQYF.

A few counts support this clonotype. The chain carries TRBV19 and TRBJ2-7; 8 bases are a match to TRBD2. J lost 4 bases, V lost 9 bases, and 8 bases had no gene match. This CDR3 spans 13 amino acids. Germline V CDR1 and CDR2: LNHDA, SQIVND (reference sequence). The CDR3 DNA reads TGTGCCAGCGCATTCGGCGGGAGGTACGAGCAGTACTTC. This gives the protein CASAFGGRYEQYF.

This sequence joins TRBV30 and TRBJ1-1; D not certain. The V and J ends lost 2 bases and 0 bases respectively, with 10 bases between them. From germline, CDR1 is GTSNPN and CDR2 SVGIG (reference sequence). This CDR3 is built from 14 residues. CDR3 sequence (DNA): TGTGCCTGGAGTAACCCCGAGGTGAACACTGAAGCTTTCTTT. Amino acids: CAWSNPEVNTEAFF.

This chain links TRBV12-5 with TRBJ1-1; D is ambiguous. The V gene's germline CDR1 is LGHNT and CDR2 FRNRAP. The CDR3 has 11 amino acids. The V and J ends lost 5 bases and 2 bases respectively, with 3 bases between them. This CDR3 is CASGINTEAFF. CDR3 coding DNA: TGTGCTAGTGGTATAAACACTGAAGCTTTCTTT.

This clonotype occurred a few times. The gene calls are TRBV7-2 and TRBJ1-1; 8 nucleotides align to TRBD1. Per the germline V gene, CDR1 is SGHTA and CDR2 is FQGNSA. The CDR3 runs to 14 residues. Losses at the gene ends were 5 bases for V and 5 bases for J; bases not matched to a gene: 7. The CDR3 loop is CASSIRTGMTEAFF. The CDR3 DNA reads TGTGCCAGCAGCATAAGGACAGGGATGACTGAAGCTTTCTTT.

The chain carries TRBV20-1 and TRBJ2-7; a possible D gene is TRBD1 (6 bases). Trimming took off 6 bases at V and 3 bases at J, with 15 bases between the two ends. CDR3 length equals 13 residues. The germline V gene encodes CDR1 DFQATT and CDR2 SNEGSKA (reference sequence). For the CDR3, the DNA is TGCAGTGCGGCCGGGACACAAGTCTACGAGCAGTACTTC. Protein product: CSAAGTQVYEQYF.

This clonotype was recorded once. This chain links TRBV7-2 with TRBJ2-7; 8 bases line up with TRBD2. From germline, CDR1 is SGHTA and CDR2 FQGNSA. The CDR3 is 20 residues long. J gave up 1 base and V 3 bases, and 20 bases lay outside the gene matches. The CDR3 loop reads CASSFHRGGTVGAPSYEQYF. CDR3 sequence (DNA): TGTGCCAGCAGCTTTCACCGCGGGGGGACGGTCGGGGCCCCTTCCTACGAGCAGTACTTC.

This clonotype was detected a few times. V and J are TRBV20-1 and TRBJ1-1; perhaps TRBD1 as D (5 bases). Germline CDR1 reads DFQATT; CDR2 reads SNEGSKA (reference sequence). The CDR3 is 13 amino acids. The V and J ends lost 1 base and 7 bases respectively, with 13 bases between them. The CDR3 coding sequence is TGCAGTGCTAGAGTCGGGGCAAGGTTTGAAGCTTTCTTT. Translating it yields CSARVGARFEAFF.